Listed below are T cell receptor beta chains from one sample, sequenced in a study of blood T cell repertoires in COVID-19. Libraries were prepared by immunoSEQ multiplex PCR; TCRdb keeps only in-frame clonotypes and omits some of them. The sample yields roughly 200,000 clones, more than 85% seen once. The sequenced material came from peripheral blood. The source of these receptors is a man aged 35 to 55 with active or convalescent COVID-19. Each CDR3 is given without its conserved first and last residue. The size field is filled for only some rows; it gives once, few, many or a size class.

NA TRBJ1-1 TRBV5-6 ASSLEQGENTEAF
NA TRBJ1-5 TRBV19 ASSPRQRSNQPQH
NA TRBJ2-2 TRBV5-1 ASSGQVTTGELF
once TRBJ1-4 TRBV28 ASSFAGISDEKLF
NA TRBJ1-1 TRBV10-3 AARGGRNTEAF
NA TRBJ1-5 TRBV10-3 AISETSSLGEPQH
few TRBJ2-7 TRBV5-1 ASTGTDHLEQY
NA TRBJ2-1 TRBV15 ATSLTGVAGNEQF
NA TRBJ2-5 TRBV4-1 ASSQGFYREETQY
NA TRBJ2-1 TRBV5-4 ASSSMTSYNEQF
NA TRBJ1-6 TRBV6-5 ASSERDNSPLH
NA TRBJ1-2 TRBV29-1 SVEGAGGRTYGYT
NA TRBJ1-6 TRBV4-1 ASSQDGQGGAGSSPLH
once TRBJ2-5 TRBV2 ASTGTSNEETQY
NA TRBJ1-2 TRBV29-1 SAPPPTGLDYGYT
NA TRBJ1-4 TRBV2 ASSEQGAGEKLF
NA TRBJ1-6 TRBV19 ASIRDPTSPLH
NA TRBJ2-7 TRBV9 ASSAGDRTLFEQY
NA TRBJ1-3 TRBV2 ASSYLGSSGNTIY
once TRBJ1-1 TRBV7-9 ASSLQVVPEAF
NA TRBJ1-1 TRBV5-1 ASSLPGGGTEAF
NA TRBJ2-2 TRBV27 ASSLIGTGELF
NA TRBJ1-2 TRBV7-2 ASSLSNYGYT
NA TRBJ1-6 TRBV3-1/TRBV3-2 ASSQGMGGQNSPLH
NA TRBJ2-7 TRBV2 ASSEDGNEQY
NA TRBJ1-5 TRBV7-9 ASSLIPSNRGPQH
NA TRBJ2-2 TRBV5-1 ASSLATGELF
NA TRBJ2-7 TRBV11-2 ASSLYSDVSYEQY
NA TRBJ2-1 TRBV7-3 ASSSTGTGGGNEQF
NA TRBJ1-5 TRBV7-9 ASSLGHSNQPQH